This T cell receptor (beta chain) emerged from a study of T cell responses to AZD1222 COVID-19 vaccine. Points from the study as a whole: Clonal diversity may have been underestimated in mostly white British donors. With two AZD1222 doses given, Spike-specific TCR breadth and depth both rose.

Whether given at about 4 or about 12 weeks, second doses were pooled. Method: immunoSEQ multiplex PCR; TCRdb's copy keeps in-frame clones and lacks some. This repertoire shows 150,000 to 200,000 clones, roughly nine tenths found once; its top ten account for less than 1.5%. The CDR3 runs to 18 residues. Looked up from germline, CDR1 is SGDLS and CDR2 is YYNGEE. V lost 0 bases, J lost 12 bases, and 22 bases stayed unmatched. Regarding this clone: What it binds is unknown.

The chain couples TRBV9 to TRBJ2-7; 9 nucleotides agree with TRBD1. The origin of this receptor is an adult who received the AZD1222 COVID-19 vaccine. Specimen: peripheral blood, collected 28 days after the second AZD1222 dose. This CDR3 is CASSVDGVGVNRGRDLYF. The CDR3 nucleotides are TGTGCCAGCAGCGTAGATGGAGTCGGGGTGAACAGGGGGCGGGACCTGTACTTC. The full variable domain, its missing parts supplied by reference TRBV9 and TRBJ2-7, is DSGVTQTPKHLITATGQRVTLRCSPRSGDLSVYWYQQSLDQGLQFLIQYYNGEERAKGNILERFSAQQFPDLHSELNLSSLELGDSALYFCASSVDGVGVNRGRDLYFGPGTRLTVT.